These T cell receptor beta chains were read from a single sample in a study of blood T cell repertoires in COVID-19. Clones were sequenced by immunoSEQ multiplex PCR, and TCRdb holds only the in-frame ones, with some missing. The repertoire has fewer than 250,000 clones, about nine tenths of them found once; the top ten carry 0.78%. The specimen sequenced was peripheral blood. These receptors all come from a woman aged 70-85 years with acute or convalescent COVID-19. CDR3s include the opening cysteine and the closing phenylalanine or tryptophan. Fields, in order: V gene, J gene, clone size, D gene, CDR3 protein, CDR3 DNA. A D gene is named only where the DNA matches it firmly. Size tells how often a clone was seen (once, few, many) or the class of an expanded clone, and some rows leave it out.

v_call: TRBV6-5; j_call: TRBJ2-7; clone_size: -; d_call: -; cdr3_aa: CASSYDGSGLYEQYF; cdr3_nt: TGTGCCAGCAGTTATGACGGAAGCGGGTTGTACGAGCAGTACTTC
v_call: TRBV29-1; j_call: TRBJ1-1; clone_size: -; d_call: TRBD1; cdr3_aa: CSVELGQGTEAFF; cdr3_nt: TGCAGCGTTGAATTGGGACAGGGGACTGAAGCTTTCTTT
v_call: TRBV28; j_call: TRBJ1-6; clone_size: few; d_call: -; cdr3_aa: CASTTSGTYNSPLHF; cdr3_nt: TGTGCCAGCACCACCTCCGGGACTTATAATTCACCCCTCCACTTT
v_call: TRBV3-1/TRBV3-2; j_call: TRBJ2-7; clone_size: -; d_call: TRBD2; cdr3_aa: CASSRGGLASYEQYF; cdr3_nt: TGTGCCAGCAGCCGGGGGGGACTAGCATCCTACGAGCAGTACTTC
v_call: TRBV6-1; j_call: TRBJ2-7; clone_size: -; d_call: -; cdr3_aa: CASSDGRQFAHEQYF; cdr3_nt: TGTGCCAGCAGTGATGGACGACAGTTCGCCCACGAGCAGTACTTC
v_call: TRBV5-8; j_call: TRBJ1-2; clone_size: once; d_call: TRBD1; cdr3_aa: CASSLGTGANYGYTF; cdr3_nt: TGTGCCAGCAGCTTGGGGACAGGGGCTAACTATGGCTACACCTTC
v_call: TRBV12-5; j_call: TRBJ2-7; clone_size: few; d_call: TRBD2; cdr3_aa: CASGLGGSSGAYEQYF; cdr3_nt: TGTGCTAGTGGTTTGGGGGGGTCTAGCGGGGCCTACGAGCAGTACTTC
v_call: TRBV19; j_call: TRBJ2-5; clone_size: -; d_call: -; cdr3_aa: CASSIRGLLETQYF; cdr3_nt: TGTGCCAGTAGTATCCGAGGACTTTTAGAGACCCAGTACTTC
v_call: TRBV29-1; j_call: TRBJ2-7; clone_size: -; d_call: TRBD1; cdr3_aa: CSVGQGTIYEQYF; cdr3_nt: TGCAGCGTTGGACAGGGCACCATCTACGAGCAGTACTTC
v_call: TRBV6-5; j_call: TRBJ2-7; clone_size: -; d_call: -; cdr3_aa: CAGQNRFSYEQYF; cdr3_nt: TGTGCCGGACAAAACAGGTTCTCCTACGAGCAGTACTTC
v_call: TRBV6-5; j_call: TRBJ1-2; clone_size: -; d_call: -; cdr3_aa: CASRADIDGYTF; cdr3_nt: TGTGCCAGCAGGGCCGACATCGATGGCTACACCTTC
v_call: TRBV12-5; j_call: TRBJ2-7; clone_size: -; d_call: TRBD1; cdr3_aa: CASARGQGSYEQYF; cdr3_nt: TGTGCTAGTGCCCGGGGACAGGGGTCCTACGAGCAGTACTTC
v_call: TRBV5-1; j_call: TRBJ1-6; clone_size: once; d_call: -; cdr3_aa: CASSLEAGSSYNSPLHF; cdr3_nt: TGCGCCAGCAGCTTGGAAGCGGGGAGCTCCTATAATTCACCCCTCCACTTT
v_call: TRBV7-2; j_call: TRBJ2-1; clone_size: -; d_call: TRBD1; cdr3_aa: CASSLAGGMNEQFF; cdr3_nt: TGTGCCAGCAGCTTAGCAGGGGGCATGAATGAGCAGTTCTTC
v_call: TRBV4-1; j_call: TRBJ1-1; clone_size: -; d_call: TRBD1; cdr3_aa: CASRRQGNTEAFF; cdr3_nt: TGCGCCAGCAGGCGACAGGGGAACACTGAAGCTTTCTTT
v_call: TRBV7-2; j_call: TRBJ2-1; clone_size: -; d_call: -; cdr3_aa: CASSLVPLSYNEQFF; cdr3_nt: TGTGCCAGCAGCCTCGTCCCGTTATCCTACAATGAGCAGTTCTTC
v_call: TRBV6-1; j_call: TRBJ1-5; clone_size: -; d_call: -; cdr3_aa: CASSEALNLNQPQHF; cdr3_nt: TGTGCCAGCAGTGAAGCGCTTAACTTAAATCAGCCCCAGCATTTT
v_call: TRBV19; j_call: TRBJ1-5; clone_size: -; d_call: -; cdr3_aa: CASSIGRGQGRPQHF; cdr3_nt: TGTGCCAGTAGTATAGGCCGGGGACAAGGGAGGCCCCAGCATTTT
v_call: TRBV18; j_call: TRBJ1-1; clone_size: -; d_call: TRBD1; cdr3_aa: CASSDRDQAPLGAFF; cdr3_nt: TGTGCCAGCTCAGACAGGGATCAAGCCCCCCTCGGAGCTTTCTTT
v_call: TRBV15; j_call: TRBJ1-3; clone_size: -; d_call: -; cdr3_aa: CATSRDSVSGNTIYF; cdr3_nt: TGTGCCACCAGCAGGGACAGTGTCTCTGGAAACACCATATATTTT
v_call: TRBV11-2; j_call: TRBJ2-7; clone_size: -; d_call: TRBD2; cdr3_aa: CASSLEASGLYEQYF; cdr3_nt: TGTGCCAGCAGCTTAGAAGCTAGCGGACTTTACGAGCAGTACTTC
v_call: TRBV5-4; j_call: TRBJ2-3; clone_size: -; d_call: TRBD1; cdr3_aa: CASNKGAGGTDTQYF; cdr3_nt: TGTGCCAGCAACAAGGGGGCAGGGGGCACAGATACGCAGTATTTT
v_call: TRBV5-4; j_call: TRBJ2-3; clone_size: -; d_call: TRBD1; cdr3_aa: CASSRTGNTDTQYF; cdr3_nt: TGTGCCAGCAGCCGGACAGGGAACACAGATACGCAGTATTTT
v_call: TRBV7-9; j_call: TRBJ1-3; clone_size: once; d_call: -; cdr3_aa: CASSLEGASGNTIYF; cdr3_nt: TGTGCCAGCAGCTTAGAGGGAGCCTCTGGAAACACCATATATTTT
v_call: TRBV20-1; j_call: TRBJ2-5; clone_size: -; d_call: -; cdr3_aa: CSASSQETQYF; cdr3_nt: TGCAGTGCTAGCTCCCAAGAGACCCAGTACTTC
v_call: TRBV28; j_call: TRBJ2-7; clone_size: -; d_call: -; cdr3_aa: CASSLGGNYEQYF; cdr3_nt: TGTGCCAGCAGTTTAGGAGGGAACTACGAGCAGTACTTC
v_call: TRBV5-6; j_call: TRBJ2-5; clone_size: -; d_call: TRBD1; cdr3_aa: CASSAPGTGQETQYF; cdr3_nt: TGTGCCAGCAGCGCCCCCGGGACAGGGCAAGAGACCCAGTACTTC
v_call: TRBV5-1; j_call: TRBJ1-2; clone_size: few; d_call: -; cdr3_aa: CASSLTRGANYGYTF; cdr3_nt: TGCGCCAGCAGCTTGACCCGCGGAGCGAACTATGGCTACACCTTC
v_call: TRBV18; j_call: TRBJ2-5; clone_size: -; d_call: -; cdr3_aa: CASSPLQGGETQYF; cdr3_nt: TGTGCCAGCTCACCACTACAGGGCGGAGAGACCCAGTACTTC
v_call: TRBV7-9; j_call: TRBJ2-1; clone_size: -; d_call: TRBD2; cdr3_aa: CASSYSGGANNEQFF; cdr3_nt: TGTGCCAGCAGCTATAGCGGGGGGGCCAACAATGAGCAGTTCTTC
v_call: TRBV19; j_call: TRBJ1-5; clone_size: few; d_call: TRBD1; cdr3_aa: CASTSTGVQPQHF; cdr3_nt: TGTGCCAGTACTTCGACAGGGGTCCAGCCCCAGCATTTT
v_call: TRBV28; j_call: TRBJ1-2; clone_size: few; d_call: -; cdr3_aa: CASSSPSQAEISKGYGYTF; cdr3_nt: TGTGCCAGCAGTTCCCCGTCTCAGGCAGAGATATCTAAAGGCTATGGCTACACCTTC
v_call: TRBV7-2; j_call: TRBJ2-7; clone_size: -; d_call: -; cdr3_aa: CASSLDRTVSYEQYF; cdr3_nt: TGTGCCAGCAGCTTAGATCGGACAGTTTCATACGAGCAGTACTTC
v_call: TRBV7-9; j_call: TRBJ1-5; clone_size: -; d_call: -; cdr3_aa: CASSLDNLNQPQHF; cdr3_nt: TGTGCCAGCAGCTTGGACAATCTAAATCAGCCCCAGCATTTT
v_call: TRBV10-3; j_call: TRBJ2-7; clone_size: -; d_call: TRBD1; cdr3_aa: CAISEGQGSYEQYF; cdr3_nt: TGTGCCATCAGTGAGGGACAGGGGTCCTACGAGCAGTACTTC
v_call: TRBV24-1; j_call: TRBJ2-1; clone_size: -; d_call: -; cdr3_aa: CATSDPRSSYNEQFF; cdr3_nt: TGTGCCACCAGTGACCCGCGTAGCTCCTACAATGAGCAGTTCTTC
v_call: TRBV7-9; j_call: TRBJ2-1; clone_size: -; d_call: -; cdr3_aa: CASSLALQGRSNEQFF; cdr3_nt: TGTGCCAGCAGCTTAGCGTTACAGGGGAGGAGCAATGAGCAGTTCTTC
v_call: TRBV6-5; j_call: TRBJ2-4; clone_size: -; d_call: TRBD2; cdr3_aa: CASSYGLAGQNIQYF; cdr3_nt: TGTGCCAGCAGTTATGGCCTAGCGGGTCAAAACATTCAGTACTTC
v_call: TRBV2; j_call: TRBJ1-1; clone_size: few; d_call: -; cdr3_aa: CASNIRGNTEAFF; cdr3_nt: TGTGCCAGCAATATCCGGGGGAACACTGAAGCTTTCTTT
v_call: TRBV19; j_call: TRBJ2-7; clone_size: -; d_call: -; cdr3_aa: CASNPQAGHAYEQYF; cdr3_nt: TGTGCCAGTAACCCCCAGGCAGGGCACGCCTACGAGCAGTACTTC
v_call: TRBV3-1/TRBV3-2; j_call: TRBJ1-3; clone_size: -; d_call: TRBD1; cdr3_aa: CASSRTGDGNTIYF; cdr3_nt: TGTGCCAGCAGCCGGACAGGGGATGGAAACACCATATATTTT
v_call: TRBV7-3; j_call: TRBJ2-2; clone_size: -; d_call: TRBD1; cdr3_aa: CASSSTGGNTGELFF; cdr3_nt: TGTGCCAGCAGCTCCACAGGGGGCAACACCGGGGAGCTGTTTTTT
v_call: TRBV28; j_call: TRBJ1-5; clone_size: few; d_call: TRBD1; cdr3_aa: CASRLVQGVHQPQHF; cdr3_nt: TGTGCCAGCAGACTCGTACAGGGGGTTCATCAGCCCCAGCATTTT
v_call: TRBV28; j_call: TRBJ2-2; clone_size: -; d_call: TRBD2; cdr3_aa: CASSYRASGRASTGELFF; cdr3_nt: TGTGCCAGCAGTTATAGGGCTAGCGGGAGGGCCAGTACCGGGGAGCTGTTTTTT
v_call: TRBV2; j_call: TRBJ2-5; clone_size: once; d_call: TRBD2; cdr3_aa: CASREGTSGGAALETQYF; cdr3_nt: TGTGCCAGCAGGGAAGGGACTAGCGGGGGGGCTGCTCTAGAGACCCAGTACTTC
v_call: TRBV7-3; j_call: TRBJ1-1; clone_size: -; d_call: -; cdr3_aa: CASSLGAPQNTEAFF; cdr3_nt: TGTGCCAGCAGCTTAGGAGCCCCCCAGAACACTGAAGCTTTCTTT
v_call: TRBV3-1/TRBV3-2; j_call: TRBJ1-3; clone_size: -; d_call: -; cdr3_aa: CASSQGLGNTIYF; cdr3_nt: TGTGCCAGCAGCCAGGGGCTTGGAAACACCATATATTTT
v_call: TRBV5-1; j_call: TRBJ1-1; clone_size: -; d_call: TRBD1; cdr3_aa: CASFEEGANTEAFF; cdr3_nt: TGCGCCAGCTTCGAAGAGGGGGCAAACACTGAAGCTTTCTTT
v_call: TRBV7-2; j_call: TRBJ2-7; clone_size: few; d_call: -; cdr3_aa: CASSSRTASYEQYF; cdr3_nt: TGTGCCAGCAGCTCCCGAACAGCTTCCTACGAGCAGTACTTC
v_call: TRBV27; j_call: TRBJ1-6; clone_size: -; d_call: -; cdr3_aa: CASKQGDYNSPLHF; cdr3_nt: TGTGCCAGCAAACAGGGCGATTATAATTCACCCCTCCACTTT
v_call: TRBV27; j_call: TRBJ1-1; clone_size: -; d_call: -; cdr3_aa: CASNVGRDTEAFF; cdr3_nt: TGTGCCAGCAACGTGGGGAGGGACACTGAAGCTTTCTTT
v_call: TRBV7-9; j_call: TRBJ2-2; clone_size: -; d_call: TRBD2; cdr3_aa: CASSLGGRQNTGELFF; cdr3_nt: TGTGCCAGCAGCTTAGGCGGGAGGCAGAACACCGGGGAGCTGTTTTTT
v_call: TRBV29-1; j_call: TRBJ1-1; clone_size: -; d_call: -; cdr3_aa: CSVANSNTEAFF; cdr3_nt: TGCAGCGTTGCAAACAGTAACACTGAAGCTTTCTTT
v_call: TRBV7-8; j_call: TRBJ2-7; clone_size: -; d_call: TRBD1; cdr3_aa: CASSENRGPLEQYF; cdr3_nt: TGTGCCAGCAGCGAGAACAGGGGGCCCTTGGAGCAGTACTTC
v_call: TRBV7-2; j_call: TRBJ2-7; clone_size: -; d_call: TRBD1; cdr3_aa: CASAKDRAAYEQYF; cdr3_nt: TGTGCCAGCGCCAAGGACAGGGCGGCCTACGAGCAGTACTTC
v_call: TRBV3-1/TRBV3-2; j_call: TRBJ1-2; clone_size: -; d_call: -; cdr3_aa: CASSQNPRANYGYTF; cdr3_nt: TGTGCCAGCAGCCAAAACCCTCGAGCTAACTATGGCTACACCTTC
v_call: TRBV5-1; j_call: TRBJ2-5; clone_size: -; d_call: -; cdr3_aa: CASSHAEGLAETQYF; cdr3_nt: TGCGCCAGCAGTCATGCGGAGGGGTTAGCGGAGACCCAGTACTTC
v_call: TRBV7-6; j_call: TRBJ2-2; clone_size: -; d_call: -; cdr3_aa: CASSLQDFTGELFF; cdr3_nt: TGTGCCAGCAGCTTGCAGGATTTCACCGGGGAGCTGTTTTTT
v_call: TRBV2; j_call: TRBJ2-1; clone_size: few; d_call: -; cdr3_aa: CASSGHTAYNEQFF; cdr3_nt: TGTGCCAGCAGTGGACATACTGCCTACAATGAGCAGTTCTTC
v_call: TRBV5-8; j_call: TRBJ1-2; clone_size: -; d_call: -; cdr3_aa: CASSLAGGYTF; cdr3_nt: TGTGCCAGCAGCTTGGCCGGGGGCTACACCTTC